The rows below give T cell receptor beta chains drawn from one sample of a study of T-cell reconstitution after alpha-beta-depleted transplantation in children. One entry per CDR3 protein results from TCRdb running MiXCR on the PCR reads. The table records a few hundred thousand distinct CDR3 sequences, 10% to 15% of them present only once. The source material was PBMCs, mostly from graft donor cells, sampled 360 days after TCRalphabeta/CD19-depleted stem cell transplant. Every receptor here comes from a male patient younger than 18 who had a stem cell transplant for acute myeloid leukemia, so the T cells may come from the graft donor. Both conserved end residues are part of each CDR3. The D gene is left open where the match is weak. Expanded clones get a size class; other rows say once, few or many, or leave the size out.

abundance | d_gene | j_gene | v_gene | CDR3nt | CDR3aa
. | . | TRBJ2-7 | TRBV12-3/TRBV12-4 | TGTGCCAGCAGTTTTGGCCTGTCCTACGAGCAGTACTTC | CASSFGLSYEQYF
many | . | TRBJ2-1 | TRBV14 | TGTGCCAGCAGCCAAGAGATACTCAATGAGCAGTTCTTC | CASSQEILNEQFF
few | TRBD1 | TRBJ1-4 | TRBV27 | TGTGCCAGCAGAGACAGGGGGACTAATGAAAAACTGTTTTTT | CASRDRGTNEKLFF
. | TRBD2 | TRBJ2-5 | TRBV20-1 | TGCAGTGCTGGACCGGGACTAGCGGGCTCACTTACCCAGTACTTC | CSAGPGLAGSLTQYF
few | . | TRBJ1-2 | TRBV7-6 | TGTGCCAGCAGCTTAGCGCAAGGCATTCTTGGAGGCTACACCTTC | CASSLAQGILGGYTF
. | . | TRBJ1-2 | TRBV20-1 | TGCAGTGCTAGAGATTTAGGGTCCAACTATGGCTACACCTTC | CSARDLGSNYGYTF
. | TRBD2 | TRBJ2-1 | TRBV6-2/TRBV6-3 | TGTGCCAGCATCGACAGGACTAGCGGGCCTACCTCCTACAATGAGCAGTTCTTC | CASIDRTSGPTSYNEQFF
. | . | TRBJ2-7 | TRBV15 | TGTGCCACCACCCCCCGGCCGGCTGGCCCCTACGAGCAGTACTTC | CATTPRPAGPYEQYF
. | . | TRBJ2-7 | TRBV7-9 | TGTGCCAGCAGCTTGGGGGGACCCAGCTCTGGTGAGCAGTACTTC | CASSLGGPSSGEQYF
few | . | TRBJ2-7 | TRBV27 | TGTGCCAGCAGTTTTGAGGGACCCGGGGACGAGCAGTACTTC | CASSFEGPGDEQYF